The rows below give T cell receptor beta chains drawn from one sample of a study of blood T cells in healthy people across ages. Each CDR3 protein is one row after TCRdb ran MiXCR on the 5' RACE reads. The repertoire holds approximately 900,000 distinct CDR3 sequences, with about 48% as singletons. Sequencing used blood. All receptors come from a man in his thirties or forties in good health. CDR3s include the opening cysteine and the closing phenylalanine or tryptophan. The order of the fields is J gene, D gene, clone size, V gene, CDR3 DNA, CDR3 protein. D genes are given only for firm matches. A row's size may be missing; if present it is once, few, many or a size class.

J gene: TRBJ2-4; D gene: NA; clone size: once; V gene: TRBV20-1; CDR3 DNA: TGCGGTGCTAGAGCGGCGGATACCAAAAACATTCAGTACTTC; CDR3 protein: CGARAADTKNIQYF
J gene: TRBJ2-7; D gene: NA; clone size: few; V gene: TRBV12-3/TRBV12-4; CDR3 DNA: TGTGCCAGCACCCACGAACAAAACTACGAGCAGTACTTC; CDR3 protein: CASTHEQNYEQYF
J gene: TRBJ2-5; D gene: NA; clone size: NA; V gene: TRBV6-1; CDR3 DNA: TGTGCCAGCAGTGTGTTAGAGACCCAGTACTTC; CDR3 protein: CASSVLETQYF
J gene: TRBJ2-3; D gene: NA; clone size: many; V gene: TRBV7-2; CDR3 DNA: TGTGCCAGCACCGTTCTCGGGGGCGGCACAGATACGCAGTATTTT; CDR3 protein: CASTVLGGGTDTQYF
J gene: TRBJ2-5; D gene: NA; clone size: many; V gene: TRBV9; CDR3 DNA: TGTGCCAGCAGCGCTAGTAGGGAGACCCAGTACTTC; CDR3 protein: CASSASRETQYF
J gene: TRBJ2-1; D gene: NA; clone size: many; V gene: TRBV7-2; CDR3 DNA: TGTGCCAGCAGCTTAGGGGGGGAGCCCTCCTACAATGAGCAGTTCTTC; CDR3 protein: CASSLGGEPSYNEQFF
J gene: TRBJ2-1; D gene: TRBD1; clone size: NA; V gene: TRBV28; CDR3 DNA: TGTGCCAGCAGTGGCCAGGGGGCCCCCTGCGAGCAGTTCTTC; CDR3 protein: CASSGQGAPCEQFF
J gene: TRBJ1-1; D gene: NA; clone size: once; V gene: TRBV11-3; CDR3 DNA: TGTGCCAGCAGCTTACAAAATGGAATCGACACTGAAGCTTTCTTT; CDR3 protein: CASSLQNGIDTEAFF
J gene: TRBJ1-2; D gene: NA; clone size: NA; V gene: TRBV12-3/TRBV12-4; CDR3 DNA: TGTGCCAGCAGAGGGTTATCTAACTATGGCTACACCTTC; CDR3 protein: CASRGLSNYGYTF
J gene: TRBJ2-3; D gene: NA; clone size: NA; V gene: TRBV27; CDR3 DNA: TGTGCCAGCAGTTTAGTGCAGTCCTTCCCGGCAGATACGCAGTATTTT; CDR3 protein: CASSLVQSFPADTQYF
J gene: TRBJ1-1; D gene: NA; clone size: NA; V gene: TRBV3-1; CDR3 DNA: TGTGCCGGCAGCCCCGGGACCAGCGTAGAAGCTTTCTTT; CDR3 protein: CAGSPGTSVEAFF
J gene: TRBJ1-2; D gene: NA; clone size: few; V gene: TRBV6-2/TRBV6-3; CDR3 DNA: TGTGCCAGCAGGGATTCAGGAGAATCGAACTATGGCTACACCTTC; CDR3 protein: CASRDSGESNYGYTF
J gene: TRBJ2-7; D gene: NA; clone size: NA; V gene: TRBV15; CDR3 DNA: TGTGCCACCAGCCCCTCCCAGGGTCCCTACGAGCAGTACTTC; CDR3 protein: CATSPSQGPYEQYF
J gene: TRBJ1-6; D gene: NA; clone size: many; V gene: TRBV2; CDR3 DNA: TGTGCCAGCAGTGAATGGGGGGCAGGCGACGCACCCCTCCACTTT; CDR3 protein: CASSEWGAGDAPLHF
J gene: TRBJ2-1; D gene: TRBD1; clone size: NA; V gene: TRBV10-3; CDR3 DNA: TGTGCCATCGGGACAGGGGACTACAATGAGCAGTTCTTC; CDR3 protein: CAIGTGDYNEQFF
J gene: TRBJ1-1; D gene: NA; clone size: NA; V gene: TRBV28; CDR3 DNA: TGTGCCAGCAGTCCCTCCCGGGGTATAGGCACTGAAGCTTTCTTT; CDR3 protein: CASSPSRGIGTEAFF
J gene: TRBJ1-2; D gene: TRBD1; clone size: NA; V gene: TRBV9; CDR3 DNA: TGTGCCAGCAGCGCAGAGGGACAGGGGGTTGGCTATGGCTACACCTTC; CDR3 protein: CASSAEGQGVGYGYTF
J gene: TRBJ1-2; D gene: TRBD1; clone size: NA; V gene: TRBV6-4; CDR3 DNA: TGTGCCAGCAGTGACCCAGGACAGGGGGCTAGCTACACCTTC; CDR3 protein: CASSDPGQGASYTF
J gene: TRBJ1-1; D gene: NA; clone size: NA; V gene: TRBV5-1; CDR3 DNA: TGCGCCAGCAGCTTGAACCCGATGAACACTGAAGCTTTCTTT; CDR3 protein: CASSLNPMNTEAFF
J gene: TRBJ1-5; D gene: NA; clone size: NA; V gene: TRBV6-2/TRBV6-3; CDR3 DNA: TGTGCCCCCTACGACGGGAATAGCAATCAGCCCCAGCATTTT; CDR3 protein: CAPYDGNSNQPQHF
J gene: TRBJ2-6; D gene: NA; clone size: NA; V gene: TRBV11-2; CDR3 DNA: TGTGCCAGCAGCGCGAGAGCAAAAGCCGGGGCCAACGTCCTGACTTTC; CDR3 protein: CASSARAKAGANVLTF
J gene: TRBJ2-1; D gene: NA; clone size: NA; V gene: TRBV24-1; CDR3 DNA: TGTGCCACCAGTGATTTGGGGGCCTACAATGAGCAGTTCTTC; CDR3 protein: CATSDLGAYNEQFF
J gene: TRBJ1-1; D gene: NA; clone size: NA; V gene: TRBV27; CDR3 DNA: TGTGCCAGCAGGCGGCGGGGAAGAGTATGGGTGAACACTGAAGCTTTCTTT; CDR3 protein: CASRRRGRVWVNTEAFF
J gene: TRBJ2-7; D gene: NA; clone size: few; V gene: TRBV4-2; CDR3 DNA: TGTGCCAGCAGCCAAGACCTGGATCCTTCGTACGAGCAGTACTTC; CDR3 protein: CASSQDLDPSYEQYF
J gene: TRBJ1-2; D gene: TRBD1; clone size: NA; V gene: TRBV11-2; CDR3 DNA: TGTGCCAGCAGCCCACTCCCCAGGGGGCCTCGGGACTATGGCTACACCTTC; CDR3 protein: CASSPLPRGPRDYGYTF
J gene: TRBJ2-1; D gene: TRBD2; clone size: NA; V gene: TRBV5-1; CDR3 DNA: TGCGCCAGCAGCTTGGATAGCGGGGGCCAATACAGTGAGCAGTTCTTC; CDR3 protein: CASSLDSGGQYSEQFF
J gene: TRBJ1-2; D gene: NA; clone size: NA; V gene: TRBV24-1; CDR3 DNA: TGTGCCACCAGTGACGCTAACTATGGCTACACCTTC; CDR3 protein: CATSDANYGYTF
J gene: TRBJ2-7; D gene: NA; clone size: NA; V gene: TRBV11-1; CDR3 DNA: TGTGCCAGCAGCGTAGTGGTTGGAGGGTACGAGCAGTACTTC; CDR3 protein: CASSVVVGGYEQYF
J gene: TRBJ2-5; D gene: NA; clone size: few; V gene: TRBV3-1; CDR3 DNA: TGTGCCAGCAGCCAAAAAGGCCTACATGCGGAGACCCAGTACTTC; CDR3 protein: CASSQKGLHAETQYF
J gene: TRBJ2-7; D gene: NA; clone size: NA; V gene: TRBV5-1; CDR3 DNA: TGCGCCAGCAGCTTCAGGGTAGGCAATGAGCAGTACTTC; CDR3 protein: CASSFRVGNEQYF
J gene: TRBJ2-7; D gene: NA; clone size: NA; V gene: TRBV21-1; CDR3 DNA: TGTGCCAGCAGCAAAACGAGAACAGGGCCTTCCTACGAGCAGTACTTC; CDR3 protein: CASSKTRTGPSYEQYF
J gene: TRBJ2-7; D gene: TRBD2; clone size: NA; V gene: TRBV5-5; CDR3 DNA: TGTGCCAGCAGCTTGGACTCGTGGGACTACCCCTACGAGCAGTACTTC; CDR3 protein: CASSLDSWDYPYEQYF
J gene: TRBJ2-1; D gene: NA; clone size: NA; V gene: TRBV5-1; CDR3 DNA: TGCGCCAGCACTGAAGCGCTAATCCTCGATGAGCGGTTCTTC; CDR3 protein: CASTEALILDERFF
J gene: TRBJ2-7; D gene: TRBD1; clone size: few; V gene: TRBV28; CDR3 DNA: TGTGCCAGCAGTTTTAGGACAGGGCATGTGTACGAGCAGTACTTC; CDR3 protein: CASSFRTGHVYEQYF
J gene: TRBJ2-5; D gene: NA; clone size: NA; V gene: TRBV12-5; CDR3 DNA: TGTGCTAGTGGTCAGGACAACCTAGAGACCCAGTACTTC; CDR3 protein: CASGQDNLETQYF
J gene: TRBJ2-2; D gene: NA; clone size: NA; V gene: TRBV20-1; CDR3 DNA: TGCAGTGCTAGAGAAAGGGGGGCTTGGACCGGGGAGCTGTTTTTT; CDR3 protein: CSARERGAWTGELFF
J gene: TRBJ2-7; D gene: NA; clone size: few; V gene: TRBV11-3; CDR3 DNA: TGTGCCAGCAGCTCTGTGGGGGGATACGAGCAGTACTTC; CDR3 protein: CASSSVGGYEQYF
J gene: TRBJ2-2; D gene: TRBD1; clone size: NA; V gene: TRBV19; CDR3 DNA: TGTGCCAGTAGTACCAGGGGGCAGAGGGAGCTGTTTTTT; CDR3 protein: CASSTRGQRELFF
J gene: TRBJ1-2; D gene: TRBD1; clone size: few; V gene: TRBV6-2/TRBV6-3; CDR3 DNA: TGTGCCAGCAGTTACACGGCGCGGGAGGACAGGGTGGATGGCTACACCTTC; CDR3 protein: CASSYTAREDRVDGYTF
J gene: TRBJ2-3; D gene: TRBD1; clone size: once; V gene: TRBV7-9; CDR3 DNA: TGTGCCAGCGGGGACAGGAAAACTAGCACAGATACGCAGTATTTT; CDR3 protein: CASGDRKTSTDTQYF
J gene: TRBJ2-7; D gene: TRBD2; clone size: NA; V gene: TRBV4-2; CDR3 DNA: TGTGCCAGCAGCCAGGACACTAGCGGGGGGGCCTACGAGCAGTACTTC; CDR3 protein: CASSQDTSGGAYEQYF
J gene: TRBJ2-1; D gene: TRBD1; clone size: few; V gene: TRBV24-1; CDR3 DNA: TGTGCCACCAGTGGGACAGGGGGCAGTGAGCAGTTCTTC; CDR3 protein: CATSGTGGSEQFF
J gene: TRBJ2-7; D gene: TRBD1; clone size: NA; V gene: TRBV12-3/TRBV12-4; CDR3 DNA: TGTGCCAGCAGTAAGGACAGGGAAGGTTTTGGTGAGCAGTACTTC; CDR3 protein: CASSKDREGFGEQYF
J gene: TRBJ2-5; D gene: NA; clone size: once; V gene: TRBV29-1; CDR3 DNA: TGCAGCGTCCCTGAGGGCTACGCCGCCAGTCAAGAGACCCAGTACTTC; CDR3 protein: CSVPEGYAASQETQYF
J gene: TRBJ2-7; D gene: TRBD2; clone size: few; V gene: TRBV6-5; CDR3 DNA: TGTGCCAGCAGTTTTGGACTAGCGGGGGCCTACGAGCAGTACTTC; CDR3 protein: CASSFGLAGAYEQYF
J gene: TRBJ1-1; D gene: TRBD1; clone size: NA; V gene: TRBV11-2; CDR3 DNA: TGTGCCAGCAGCCCGAACAGGGGGGAAAACACTGAAGCTTTCTTT; CDR3 protein: CASSPNRGENTEAFF
J gene: TRBJ1-5; D gene: NA; clone size: NA; V gene: TRBV7-2; CDR3 DNA: TGTGCCAGCAGCTTCCGGGCAGAGGATCGCAATCAGCCCCAGCATTTT; CDR3 protein: CASSFRAEDRNQPQHF
J gene: TRBJ2-4; D gene: NA; clone size: NA; V gene: TRBV3-1; CDR3 DNA: TGTGCCAGCAGCCCAGACCTGACGAGTCAGTACTTC; CDR3 protein: CASSPDLTSQYF
J gene: TRBJ1-1; D gene: NA; clone size: NA; V gene: TRBV6-5; CDR3 DNA: TGTGCCAGCAGTTACTCGCCAGATCCGAACACTGAAGCTTTCTTT; CDR3 protein: CASSYSPDPNTEAFF
J gene: TRBJ2-6; D gene: TRBD1; clone size: few; V gene: TRBV5-4; CDR3 DNA: TGTGCCAGCAGCTCTTTAGACAGGGCGGCTGGGGCCAACGTCCTGACTTTC; CDR3 protein: CASSSLDRAAGANVLTF
J gene: TRBJ1-1; D gene: NA; clone size: NA; V gene: TRBV5-1; CDR3 DNA: TGCGCCAGCAGCGCGGCAGCTCACACTGAAGCTTTCTTT; CDR3 protein: CASSAAAHTEAFF
J gene: TRBJ2-7; D gene: NA; clone size: NA; V gene: TRBV7-6; CDR3 DNA: TGTGCCAGCAGCTTAGCCGACAGCCCCTCCTACGAGCAGTACTTC; CDR3 protein: CASSLADSPSYEQYF
J gene: TRBJ2-1; D gene: NA; clone size: NA; V gene: TRBV5-6; CDR3 DNA: TGTGCCAGCAGCTTGGTACGGGACGCCCAGGATGGGCAGTTCTTC; CDR3 protein: CASSLVRDAQDGQFF
J gene: TRBJ1-1; D gene: NA; clone size: NA; V gene: TRBV20-1; CDR3 DNA: TGCAGTGCCAAGTCGTCAGGGGCTACGAACACTGAAGCTTTCTTT; CDR3 protein: CSAKSSGATNTEAFF
J gene: TRBJ2-7; D gene: NA; clone size: many; V gene: TRBV7-2; CDR3 DNA: TGTGCCAGCAGCTTAGAGGGGGGCCGAACCTACGAGCAGTACTTC; CDR3 protein: CASSLEGGRTYEQYF